This entry concerns a single TCR beta chain. The target antigen is unknown. Profiling relied on immunoSEQ multiplex PCR, and the TCRdb table lists in-frame clones only, not all of them. The table includes roughly 150,000 clones, about 93% detected once. This specimen belongs to a study of T cell responses to AZD1222 COVID-19 vaccine. Whole-study findings and limits: Repertoire collection took place solely once the T cell response had peaked. It was only a handful of AZD1222 recipients who were seropositive at baseline.

Germline-derived CDR1 and CDR2 are SEHNR and FQNEAQ (reference sequence). V lost 2 bases and J lost 3, with 20 bases in between. The CDR3 consists of 17 residues. The chain carries TRBV7-9 and TRBJ2-7; TRBD1 or TRBD2 may be the D gene (5 bases each). This sequence was found in an adult in good health. This specimen was peripheral blood, taken on day 0 of AZD1222 vaccination. The CDR3 reads CASSLYRSGTDHYEQYF. The DNA for the CDR3 is TGTGCCAGCAGCTTATATCGCTCAGGGACCGACCACTACGAGCAGTACTTC.